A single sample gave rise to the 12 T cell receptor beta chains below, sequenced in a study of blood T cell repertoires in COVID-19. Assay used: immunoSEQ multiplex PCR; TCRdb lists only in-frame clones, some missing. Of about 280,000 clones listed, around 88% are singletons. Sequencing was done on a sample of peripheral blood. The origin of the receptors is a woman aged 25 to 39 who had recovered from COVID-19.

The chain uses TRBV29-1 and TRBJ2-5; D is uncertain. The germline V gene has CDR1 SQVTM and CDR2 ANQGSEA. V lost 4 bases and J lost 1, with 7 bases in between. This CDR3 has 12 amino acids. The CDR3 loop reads CSVGRFQETQYF. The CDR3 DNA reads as TGCAGCGTTGGCCGGTTCCAAGAGACCCAGTACTTC. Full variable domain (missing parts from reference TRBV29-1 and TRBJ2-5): SAVISQKPSRDICQRGTSLTIQCQVDSQVTMMFWYRQQPGQSLTLIATANQGSEATYESGFVIDKFPISRPNLTFSTLTVSNMSPEDSSIYLCSVGRFQETQYFGPGTRLLVL.

The CDR3 region is CASSIDAGLAGETQYF. In DNA, the CDR3 is TGTGCCAGTAGTATAGACGCGGGACTAGCGGGAGAGACCCAGTACTTC. V gene TRBV19 combines with J gene TRBJ2-5; TRBD2 matches 12 bases. This CDR3 has 16 amino acids. Trimming took 0 bases from V and 4 from J; bases not matched to a gene: 3. CDR1 and CDR2 (germline): LNHDA, SQIVND (reference sequence).

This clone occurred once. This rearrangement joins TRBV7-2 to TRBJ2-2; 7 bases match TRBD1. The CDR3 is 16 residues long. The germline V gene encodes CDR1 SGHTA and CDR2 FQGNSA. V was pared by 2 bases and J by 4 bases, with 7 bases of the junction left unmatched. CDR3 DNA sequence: TGTGCCAGCAGCTTATCCCTGGCAGGGGGCACCGGGGAGCTGTTTTTT. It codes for CASSLSLAGGTGELFF. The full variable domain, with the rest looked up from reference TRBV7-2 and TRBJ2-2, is GAGVSQSPSNKVTEKGKDVELRCDPISGHTALYWYRQSLGQGLEFLIYFQGNSAPDKSGLPSDRFSAERTGGSVSTLTIQRTQQEDSAVYLCASSLSLAGGTGELFFGEGSRLTVL.

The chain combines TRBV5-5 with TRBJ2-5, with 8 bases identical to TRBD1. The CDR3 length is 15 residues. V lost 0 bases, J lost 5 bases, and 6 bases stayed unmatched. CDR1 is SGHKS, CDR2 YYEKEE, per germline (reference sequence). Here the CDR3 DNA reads TGTGCCAGCAGCTTGGCAGGGGGCAAGGTGGAGACCCAGTACTTC. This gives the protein CASSLAGGKVETQYF.

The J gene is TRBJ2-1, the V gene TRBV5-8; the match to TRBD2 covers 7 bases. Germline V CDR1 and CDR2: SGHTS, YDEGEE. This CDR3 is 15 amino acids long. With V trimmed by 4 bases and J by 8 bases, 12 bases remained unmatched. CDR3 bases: TGTGCCAGCAGCCTGGGCGCGGCGGGAGTCGATGAGCAGTTCTTC. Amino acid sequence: CASSLGAAGVDEQFF.

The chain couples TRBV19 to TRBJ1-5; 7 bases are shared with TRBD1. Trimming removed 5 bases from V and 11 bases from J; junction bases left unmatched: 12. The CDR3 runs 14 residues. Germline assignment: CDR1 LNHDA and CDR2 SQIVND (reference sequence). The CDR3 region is CASSPRTGLEAQHF. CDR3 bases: TGTGCCAGTAGTCCCCGGACAGGACTTGAGGCCCAGCATTTT.

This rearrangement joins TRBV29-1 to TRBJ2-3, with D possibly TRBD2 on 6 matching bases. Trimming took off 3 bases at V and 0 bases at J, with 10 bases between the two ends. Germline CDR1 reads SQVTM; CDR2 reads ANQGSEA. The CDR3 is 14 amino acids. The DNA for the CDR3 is TGCAGCGTTGACGCCGGGACTAGCACAGATACGCAGTATTTT. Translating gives CSVDAGTSTDTQYF.

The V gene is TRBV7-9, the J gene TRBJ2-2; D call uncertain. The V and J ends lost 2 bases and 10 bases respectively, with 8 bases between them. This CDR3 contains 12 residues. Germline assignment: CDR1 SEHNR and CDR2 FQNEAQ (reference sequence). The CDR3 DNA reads TGTGCCAGCAGCTTACGAGAAGCGGAGCTGTTTTTT. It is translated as CASSLREAELFF.

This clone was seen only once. The CDR3 sequence is CASSPQALGDIYEQYF. As DNA, the CDR3 is TGTGCCAGCAGCCCCCAGGCCCTTGGGGACATCTACGAGCAGTACTTC. V is TRBV9 and J is TRBJ2-7; D is perhaps TRBD1 (6 bases). Per the germline V gene, CDR1 is SGDLS and CDR2 is YYNGEE. V lost 4 bases and J 3 bases, leaving 20 bases between the germline ends. This CDR3 spans 16 amino acids.

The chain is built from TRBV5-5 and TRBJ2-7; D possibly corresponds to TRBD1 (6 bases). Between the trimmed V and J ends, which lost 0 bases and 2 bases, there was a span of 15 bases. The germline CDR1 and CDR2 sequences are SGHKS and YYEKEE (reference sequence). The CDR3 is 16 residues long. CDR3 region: CASSLVTPGATYEQYF. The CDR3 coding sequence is TGTGCCAGCAGCTTGGTTACGCCAGGGGCCACCTACGAGCAGTACTTC.

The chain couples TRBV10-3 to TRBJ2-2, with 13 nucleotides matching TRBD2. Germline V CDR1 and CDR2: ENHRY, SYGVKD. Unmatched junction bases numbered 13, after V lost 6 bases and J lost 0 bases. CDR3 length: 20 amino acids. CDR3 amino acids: CAIRRRLAGGQSANTGELFF. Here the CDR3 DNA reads TGTGCCATCAGGAGGCGACTAGCGGGAGGCCAATCGGCGAACACCGGGGAGCTGTTTTTT.

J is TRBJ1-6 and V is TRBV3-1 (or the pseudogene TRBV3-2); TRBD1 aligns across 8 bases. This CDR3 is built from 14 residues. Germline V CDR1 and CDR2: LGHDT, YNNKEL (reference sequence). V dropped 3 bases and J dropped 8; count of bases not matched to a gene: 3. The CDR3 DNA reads TGTGCCAGCAGCCACGCGACAGGGGATTCACCCCTCCACTTT. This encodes CASSHATGDSPLHF.